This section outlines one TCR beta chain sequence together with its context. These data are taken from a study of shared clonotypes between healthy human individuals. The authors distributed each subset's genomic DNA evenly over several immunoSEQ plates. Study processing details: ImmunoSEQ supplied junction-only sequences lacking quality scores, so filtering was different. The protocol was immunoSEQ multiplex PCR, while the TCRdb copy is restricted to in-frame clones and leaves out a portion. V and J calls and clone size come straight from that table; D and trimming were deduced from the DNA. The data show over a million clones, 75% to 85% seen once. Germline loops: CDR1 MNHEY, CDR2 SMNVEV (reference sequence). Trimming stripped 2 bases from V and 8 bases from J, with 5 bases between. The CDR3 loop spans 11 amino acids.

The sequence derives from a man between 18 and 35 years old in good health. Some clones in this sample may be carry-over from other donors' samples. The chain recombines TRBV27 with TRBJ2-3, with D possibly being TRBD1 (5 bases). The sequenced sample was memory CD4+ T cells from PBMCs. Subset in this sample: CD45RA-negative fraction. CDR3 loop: CASSLRGTQYF. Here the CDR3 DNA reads TGTGCCAGCAGTTTAAGGGGTACGCAGTATTTT.